The 7 T cell receptor beta chains listed next were all sequenced from one sample in a study of blood T cell repertoires in COVID-19. Generated by immunoSEQ multiplex PCR, the TCRdb table keeps only in-frame clones and is missing some. The sample has around 190,000 clones, roughly 91% seen once; the top ten hold approximately 4.5%. Material for sequencing was peripheral blood. These receptors were collected from a human donor in a cohort sampled during active COVID-19.

In DNA form, the CDR3 reads TGTGCCAGCTCACCTGGGAGCGTGGGGACCGGGGAGCTGTTTTTT. Its protein is CASSPGSVGTGELFF. The rearrangement uses TRBV18 and TRBJ2-2; D may be TRBD2 (5 bases). Germline V CDR1 and CDR2: KGHSH, LQKENI. The CDR3 length is 15 residues. The V gene lost 3 bases and the J gene lost 5 bases, with 13 bases spanning the gap.

The chain employs TRBV5-5 and TRBJ1-2; a weak D match, TRBD1 (6 bases). Between the trimmed V and J ends, which lost 0 bases and 2 bases, there was a span of 8 bases. The germline CDR1 and CDR2 sequences are SGHKS and YYEKEE (reference sequence). This CDR3 is 14 amino acids long. Here the CDR3 DNA reads TGTGCCAGCAGCTTGGGGACAGCCAACTATGGCTACACCTTC. Protein sequence: CASSLGTANYGYTF.

This sequence joins TRBV7-8 and TRBJ1-5; 10 nucleotides match TRBD1. The V gene's germline CDR1 is SGHVS and CDR2 FQNEAQ. V gave up 1 base and J gave up 6 bases; unmatched junction bases: 15. This CDR3 is 19 amino acids long. CDR3 in amino acids: CASSLEPGQGLYSGQPQHF. The DNA of the CDR3 is TGTGCCAGCAGCTTAGAACCGGGACAGGGGCTGTATTCGGGTCAGCCCCAGCATTTT.

CDR3 region: CASSLRGRAYEQYF. The CDR3 region has the DNA TGTGCCAGCAGCCTCAGGGGAAGGGCCTACGAGCAGTACTTC. V is TRBV7-8 and J is TRBJ2-7, with D possibly being TRBD1 (6 bases). Germline V gives CDR1 SGHVS, CDR2 FQNEAQ. CDR3 length: 14 residues. Trimming shortened V by 5 bases and J by 2 bases, and 13 bases separated the two germline ends. The full variable domain, in which reference TRBV7-8 and TRBJ2-7 provide the parts outside the CDR3, is GAGVSQSPRYKVAKRGQDVALRCDPISGHVSLFWYQQALGQGPEFLTYFQNEAQLDKSGLPSDRFFAERPEGSVSTLKIQRTQQEDSAVYLCASSLRGRAYEQYFGPGTRLTVT.

The chain joins TRBV28 to TRBJ1-1; D gene ambiguous. The germline V and J ends were trimmed by 5 bases and 0 bases, with 13 bases remaining between them. Germline lookup yields CDR1 MDHEN and CDR2 SYDVKM. The CDR3 runs 15 residues. The CDR3, as DNA: TGTGCCAGCAGTCCGCCCCGACTGATGAACACTGAAGCTTTCTTT. Its translation: CASSPPRLMNTEAFF.

V and J are TRBV6-1 and TRBJ2-3; 13 bases fit TRBD2. The V segment lost 1 base and the J segment 8 bases; nucleotides outside the gene matches: 24. The CDR3 is 22 residues long. CDR1 and CDR2 from the germline V gene are MNHNS and SASEGT. The CDR3 DNA follows: TGTGCCAGCAGTGAAGATATTGGGTTTGGGACAGGCAGGACTAGCGGGAGAGGTACGCAGTATTTT. The encoded protein is CASSEDIGFGTGRTSGRGTQYF.

The rearrangement links TRBV6-2 or TRBV6-3 to TRBJ2-2; D unresolved. V lost 4 bases and J 6 bases, leaving 9 bases between the germline ends. The CDR3 has 13 residues. CDR1 MNHEY and CDR2 SVGEGT come from the germline V gene. The CDR3 protein is CASSSLSPGELFF. CDR3 bases: TGTGCCAGCAGTTCCCTGTCTCCCGGGGAGCTGTTTTTT.